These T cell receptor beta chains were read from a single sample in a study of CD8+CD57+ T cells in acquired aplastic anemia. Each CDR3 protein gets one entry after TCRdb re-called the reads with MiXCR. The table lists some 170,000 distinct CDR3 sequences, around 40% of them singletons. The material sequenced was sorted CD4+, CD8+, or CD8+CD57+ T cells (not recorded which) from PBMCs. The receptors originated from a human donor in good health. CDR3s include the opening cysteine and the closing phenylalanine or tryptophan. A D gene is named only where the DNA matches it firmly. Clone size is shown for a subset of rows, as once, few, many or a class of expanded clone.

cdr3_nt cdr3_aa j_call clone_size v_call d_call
TGTGCCAGCAGCCAAGAATTGAGCTCCTACAATGAGCAGTTCTTC CASSQELSSYNEQFF TRBJ2-1 NA TRBV19 NA
TGTGCCAGCAGCGCCACCGGGACTAGCGGGAAAGATGAGCAGTTCTTC CASSATGTSGKDEQFF TRBJ2-1 NA TRBV7-3 TRBD2
TGTGCCATCTCCCGGGGTTATAATTCACCCCTCCACTTT CAISRGYNSPLHF TRBJ1-6 NA TRBV10-3 NA
TGTGCCAGTAGTATAATGGCCACCAACTATGGCTACACCTTC CASSIMATNYGYTF TRBJ1-2 NA TRBV19 NA
TGTGCCAGCAGTTCCTCGAAGAGAGGCTACGAGCAGTACTTC CASSSSKRGYEQYF TRBJ2-7 many TRBV6-5 NA
TGCAGTGCCCACATGGGGGAGACCCAGTACTTC CSAHMGETQYF TRBJ2-5 many TRBV20-1 NA
TGTGCCATCAGTGAGGCCGGGACCACCGGGGAGCTGTTTTTT CAISEAGTTGELFF TRBJ2-2 NA TRBV10-3 NA
TGTGCCATCAGTTCCCCCGAGGGGAGGGGCACTGAAGCTTTCTTT CAISSPEGRGTEAFF TRBJ1-1 many TRBV10-3 NA
TGTGCCTGGATTGCACAGGTCTCAACAGATACGCAGTATTTT CAWIAQVSTDTQYF TRBJ2-3 once TRBV30 NA
TGTGCCAGTAGTATTGGGCTAGCGGGGGGAGAGACCCAGTACTTC CASSIGLAGGETQYF TRBJ2-5 many TRBV19 TRBD2
TGCAGTGCCCTGGTAGGGGCGGCCGGCTACACCTTC CSALVGAAGYTF TRBJ1-2 few TRBV20-1 NA
TGTGCTAGTGGTTTTTGGGGACAGGTTGAACAGCCCCAGCATTTT CASGFWGQVEQPQHF TRBJ1-5 NA TRBV24-1 TRBD1
TGTGCCAGCTCACCACCGGGGAGAAGGGATCAGCCCCAGCATTTT CASSPPGRRDQPQHF TRBJ1-5 NA TRBV18 NA
TGTGCCAGTAGTCTAGGACGAGCGACCACTGAAGCTTTCTTT CASSLGRATTEAFF TRBJ1-1 many TRBV19 NA
TGTGCCAGCAGTTACGACCTAAACTATGGCTACACCTTC CASSYDLNYGYTF TRBJ1-2 many TRBV6-5 NA
TGTGCCAGCTCACCATCTAGGACAGGGTTAGCCCGAGGGGAAGCTTTCTTT CASSPSRTGLARGEAFF TRBJ1-1 NA TRBV18 TRBD1
TGTGCCACCAGTGAAGTACCGGGACAGGGGTTTCGTGATGAGCAGTTCTTC CATSEVPGQGFRDEQFF TRBJ2-1 many TRBV24-1 TRBD1
TGTGCCACCAGTTTGGACTCCTTCAATGAGCAGTTCTTC CATSLDSFNEQFF TRBJ2-1 many TRBV24-1 NA
TGTGCCAGCAGTGATTGGTCAGTAAGCTCTGGGGCCAACGTCCTGACTTTC CASSDWSVSSGANVLTF TRBJ2-6 NA TRBV25-1 NA
TGTGCCAGCAGCCGCCTTTCGGGACTAGGCGACGAGCAGTACTTC CASSRLSGLGDEQYF TRBJ2-7 NA TRBV7-9 TRBD2
TGTGCCAGCAGCGTCGGGACTAGCGGGGGGGCGTGGCTGTCCGAGCAGTACTTC CASSVGTSGGAWLSEQYF TRBJ2-7 many TRBV9 TRBD2
TGCAGTGCTAGAGAAACAGGGGCGCCTTCTATCGGCTACACCTTC CSARETGAPSIGYTF TRBJ1-2 NA TRBV20-1 TRBD1
TGCAGCGTTGATGATCGGGCAGGGGCTTTCTTT CSVDDRAGAFF TRBJ1-1 many TRBV29-1 NA
TGTGCCAGCAGCTTAGCTCTAGCGGGAAGTACCTACGAGCAGTACTTC CASSLALAGSTYEQYF TRBJ2-7 many TRBV11-1 TRBD2
TGTGCCAGCGGGGGCCGCGAGGGTTATAGCAATCAGCCCCAGCGTTTT CASGGREGYSNQPQRF TRBJ1-5 NA TRBV6-2/TRBV6-3 NA
TGTGCCAGCAGCCCGGACAGGGAACTATATGGCTACACCTTC CASSPDRELYGYTF TRBJ1-2 many TRBV6-1 TRBD1
TGTGCCACCAGTGCCCAGCTCGACACCGGGGAGCTGTTTTTT CATSAQLDTGELFF TRBJ2-2 NA TRBV6-2/TRBV6-3 NA
TGTGCCAGTAGTCCGCCGTCAGGGGGCCTAGAGCAGTACTTC CASSPPSGGLEQYF TRBJ2-7 NA TRBV19 TRBD1
TGTGCCAGCAGCGTGACAGTCCCGGGACAGGGTCAGGATGAAAAACTGTTTTTT CASSVTVPGQGQDEKLFF TRBJ1-4 few TRBV9 TRBD1
TGTGCCAGCAGTGAGAGGGGCACCTTC CASSERGTF TRBJ1-2 NA TRBV2 NA
TGTGCCAGCAGCGTAGCCCTTAGAACAGATACACAGTATTTT CASSVALRTDTQYF TRBJ2-3 NA TRBV9 NA
TGCAGTCACGGGGGGAACGCAGGGCAGCCCCAGCATTTT CSHGGNAGQPQHF TRBJ1-5 many TRBV20-1 NA
TGCAGTGCCAGACAGGGTCTCGAGCGGGGCCAGTACTTC CSARQGLERGQYF TRBJ2-5 once TRBV20-1 NA
TGTGCCAGCAGTGGGTTGCTTGCCTACGAGCAGTACTTC CASSGLLAYEQYF TRBJ2-7 NA TRBV2 NA
TGTGCCACCAGTGCTTTAGCGGGGGGGCTAAACACAGATACGCAGTATTTT CATSALAGGLNTDTQYF TRBJ2-3 NA TRBV24-1 TRBD2
TGCGCCAGCAGCTCCTTTGACAGGACCCCTCCTGAAGCTTTCTTT CASSSFDRTPPEAFF TRBJ1-1 NA TRBV5-1 NA
TGTGCCAGCAGCTCGAATAGACGACAGGCTAACTATGGCTACACCTTC CASSSNRRQANYGYTF TRBJ1-2 NA TRBV11-2 NA
TGCAGTGCTAGAACACCGGGACTAGTCCACAATGAGCAGTTCTTC CSARTPGLVHNEQFF TRBJ2-1 many TRBV20-1 TRBD2
TGTGCCAGCAAACCGATGACCCGGGGGCAAGGCGGGGAGCTGTTTTTT CASKPMTRGQGGELFF TRBJ2-2 NA TRBV25-1 NA
TGTGCCTGGAGGAAGGGGGTGACGGGGCCCCAGCATTTT CAWRKGVTGPQHF TRBJ1-5 few TRBV30 NA
TGTGCCAGCAGCCCCCGCCCCTACAATCAGCCCCAGCATTTT CASSPRPYNQPQHF TRBJ1-5 NA TRBV2 NA
TGTGCCAGCTCATCCCTACCTAGCACCCTTAACTACGAGCAGTACTTC CASSSLPSTLNYEQYF TRBJ2-7 few TRBV18 NA
TGCAGTGCTGACCCTAGCGGGTCCTACAATGAGCAGTTCTTC CSADPSGSYNEQFF TRBJ2-1 many TRBV20-1 TRBD2